This entry lists 24 T cell receptor beta chains sequenced from one sample in a study of blood T cell repertoires in COVID-19. TCRdb's table, derived via immunoSEQ multiplex PCR, lists solely in-frame clones and lacks some. Among about 50,000 clones listed, 75% to 90% were seen once. The material sequenced was peripheral blood. These receptor sequences come from a woman older than 75 with COVID-19, enrolled during active disease.

The rearrangement links TRBV5-1 to TRBJ2-1, with 14 positions matching TRBD2. The CDR3 totals 16 residues. From germline, CDR1 is SGHRS and CDR2 YFSETQ. Unmatched junction bases numbered 11, after V lost 2 bases and J lost 13 bases. The CDR3 nucleotides read TGCGCCAGCAGCTTAGGACTAGCGGGGGGACTAGGGAATCAGTTCTTC. Amino acid sequence: CASSLGLAGGLGNQFF.

The genes are TRBV10-2 and TRBJ2-3; 12 bases are a match to TRBD1. The CDR3 has 16 amino acids. J was trimmed by 5 bases and V by 5 bases; bases with no gene match: 8. Germline CDR1 is WSHSY and CDR2 is SAAADI. CDR3 loop: CASSRRDRGRIDTQYF. In nucleotides, the CDR3 is TGCGCCAGCAGTAGGCGGGACAGGGGGCGGATAGATACGCAGTATTTT.

This chain uses TRBV5-4 with TRBJ1-6; 7 bases agree with TRBD1. V was pared by 4 bases and J by 10 bases, with 11 bases of the junction left unmatched. Germline V CDR1 and CDR2: SGHNT, YYREEE (reference sequence). The CDR3 runs to 15 residues. In nucleotides, the CDR3 is TGTGCCAGCAGCACAGGGGAATTAGGTAAATCACCCCTCCACTTT. Translated, it gives CASSTGELGKSPLHF.

V usage is TRBV7-6 and J usage is TRBJ2-7; 10 nucleotides match TRBD2. The germline V gene has CDR1 SGHVS and CDR2 FNYEAQ. V lost 2 bases to trimming and J lost 5 bases; unmatched junction nucleotides: 12. The CDR3 sequence is 17 residues long. CDR3 loop: CASSLTSGRASFHEQYF. Written as DNA, the CDR3 is TGTGCCAGCAGCTTAACGAGCGGGAGGGCCTCGTTCCACGAGCAGTACTTC.

V gene TRBV5-1 combines with J gene TRBJ2-3; D is perhaps TRBD1 (6 bases). Trimming took off 1 base at V and 4 bases at J, with 10 bases between the two ends. This CDR3 has 14 residues. Germline V gene sequence: CDR1 SGHRS, CDR2 YFSETQ. The chain's CDR3 is CASSLSTGPDTQYF. CDR3 bases: TGCGCCAGCAGCTTGTCCACAGGGCCAGATACGCAGTATTTT.

The genes are TRBV29-1 and TRBJ2-2; D is unclear. V shed 3 bases and J shed 5 bases, with 10 bases lying between them. The CDR3 sequence is 13 residues long. The germline gives CDR1 SQVTM, CDR2 ANQGSEA. The CDR3 loop is CSVERPPTGELFF. CDR3 nucleotide sequence: TGCAGCGTTGAGAGGCCTCCTACCGGGGAGCTGTTTTTT.

This chain connects TRBV21-1 to TRBJ2-3; the table's D call of TRBD2 was not tested on the DNA. TRBV21-1 is a pseudogene locus. The CDR3 consists of 17 residues. DNA for the CDR3: TGTGCCAGCAGCAAAGTGTCAGGGGAGGGTTTGACAGATACGCAGTATTTT. This codes for CASSKVSGEGLTDTQYF.

V is TRBV7-2 and J is TRBJ2-1; possible D gene TRBD1, 6 bases. The germline gives CDR1 SGHTA, CDR2 FQGNSA. The CDR3 loop spans 18 amino acids. Trimming took off 2 bases at V and 4 bases at J, with 21 bases between the two ends. The CDR3: CASSLLDGEQGYYNEQFF. The CDR3 bases are TGTGCCAGCAGCTTATTGGATGGGGAACAGGGATATTACAATGAGCAGTTCTTC.

The chain recombines TRBV5-1 with TRBJ1-6, with D uncertain. Germline lookup yields CDR1 SGHRS and CDR2 YFSETQ. The CDR3 extends over 16 amino acids. The V end was cut by 4 bases, the J end by 7 bases, with 18 bases between. Here the CDR3 DNA reads TGCGCCAGCAGCCCCGGGGTGGTGGAAACAAATTCACCCCTCCACTTT. This codes for CASSPGVVETNSPLHF.

The rearrangement uses TRBV27 and TRBJ1-5; a possible D gene is TRBD1 (5 bases). Trimming removed 4 bases from V and 6 bases from J, with 13 bases in between. This CDR3 comprises 14 residues. CDR1 and CDR2 (germline): MNHEY, SMNVEV (reference sequence). CDR3 sequence: CASSYWGDSQPQHF. CDR3 coding DNA: TGTGCCAGCAGTTATTGGGGGGATAGTCAGCCCCAGCATTTT.

The chain has TRBV19 and TRBJ1-4, with D maybe TRBD1 (5 bases). The CDR3 consists of 14 residues. Germline values: CDR1 LNHDA, CDR2 SQIVND (reference sequence). Between the trimmed V and J ends, which lost 3 bases and 8 bases, there was a span of 13 bases. CDR3 DNA: TGTGCCAGTAGTATGTACCAGGGTGGAGAAAAACTGTTTTTT. It is translated as CASSMYQGGEKLFF.

This clone has just one count. The chain joins TRBV18 to TRBJ1-5; D unclear. Germline CDR1 reads KGHSH; CDR2 reads LQKENI. The CDR3 is 15 amino acids. V was trimmed by 1 base and J by 2 bases, leaving 9 bases between them. The CDR3: CASSPRSGGNQPQHF. As DNA, the CDR3 is TGTGCCAGCTCACCACGATCCGGAGGCAATCAGCCCCAGCATTTT. Full variable domain (remainder filled in from reference TRBV18 and TRBJ1-5): NAGVMQNPRHLVRRRGQEARLRCSPMKGHSHVYWYRQLPEEGLKFMVYLQKENIIDESGMPKERFSAEFPKEGPSILRIQQVVRGDSAAYFCASSPRSGGNQPQHFGDGTRLSIL.

This clone is medium-sized within its sample. This chain joins TRBV7-3 and TRBJ2-2; TRBD1 is a possible D gene (6 bases). From germline, CDR1 is SGHTA and CDR2 FQGTGA. The V end was cut by 5 bases, the J end by 4 bases, with 14 bases between. The CDR3 loop spans 15 amino acids. CDR3 DNA: TGTGCCAGCAGCACCCAGGACAGTTTCACCGGGGAGCTGTTTTTT. This encodes CASSTQDSFTGELFF.

V and J are TRBV7-2 and TRBJ1-5; no clear D. The germline V gene encodes CDR1 SGHTA and CDR2 FQGNSA. The length of the CDR3 is 13 residues. V lost 6 bases, J lost 0 bases, and 6 bases lay in between. CDR3 protein: CASSPYSNQPQHF. The CDR3 coding sequence is TGTGCCAGCAGTCCTTATAGCAATCAGCCCCAGCATTTT.

The CDR3 sequence is CASSEGLSLQETQYF. For the CDR3, the DNA is TGTGCCAGCAGTGAAGGTTTGAGCCTCCAAGAGACCCAGTACTTC. J is TRBJ2-5 and V is TRBV2; no clear D. The germline CDR1 and CDR2 sequences are SNHLY and FYNNEI. The V end lost 1 base, the J end lost 1 base, and 10 bases lay between the germline ends. The CDR3 consists of 15 residues.

V gene TRBV7-9 combines with J gene TRBJ2-1; 10 bases are a match to TRBD2. The CDR3 contains 15 residues. Trimming cost V 5 bases and J 6 bases; bases outside gene matches: 7. CDR1 and CDR2 from the germline V gene are SEHNR and FQNEAQ (reference sequence). The CDR3 loop reads CASSPSGGAFNEQFF. The CDR3 coding sequence is TGTGCCAGCAGCCCGAGCGGGGGGGCTTTCAATGAGCAGTTCTTC.

The chain couples TRBV27 to TRBJ2-1; D possibly corresponds to TRBD1 (5 bases). Trimming took 3 bases from V and 7 from J, leaving 16 bases between them. Per germline, CDR1 MNHEY and CDR2 SMNVEV (reference sequence). The CDR3 spans 15 residues. CDR3 sequence (DNA): TGTGCCAGCAGTTTGGATAGGGTAGGGGTTAATGAGCAGTTCTTC. This codes for CASSLDRVGVNEQFF.

This sequence joins TRBV14 and TRBJ1-6, with a weak D call TRBD1 (5 bases). This CDR3 comprises 13 residues. The germline V gene has CDR1 SGHDN and CDR2 FVKESK. With 5 bases removed from V and 8 bases from J, the gap between germline ends came to 10 bases. CDR3 amino acids: CASSYQGYSPLHF. DNA for the CDR3: TGTGCCAGCAGCTACCAGGGATATTCACCCCTCCACTTT.

This rearrangement joins TRBV5-1 to TRBJ2-5, with 9 bases lining up with TRBD2. CDR1 is SGHRS and CDR2 is YFSETQ in the germline V gene. The V segment lost 0 bases and the J segment 5 bases; nucleotides outside the gene matches: 5. This CDR3 has 15 residues. In DNA form, the CDR3 reads TGCGCCAGCAGCTTGGTTGCGGGAGGGCCGGAGACCCAGTACTTC. Residues: CASSLVAGGPETQYF.

V is TRBV19 and J is TRBJ1-3; 7 bases map to TRBD1. This CDR3 has 16 amino acids. From germline, CDR1 is LNHDA and CDR2 SQIVND (reference sequence). V shed 6 bases, J shed 0 bases, and the junction held 8 bases outside the gene matches. In DNA, the CDR3 is TGTGCCAGTAGCTGGGGACAGCCGTACTCTGGAAACACCATATATTTT. Its protein is CASSWGQPYSGNTIYF.

The chain recombines TRBV7-6 with TRBJ2-5, with D tentatively TRBD2 (6 bases). The CDR3 is made up of 17 amino acids. Per germline, CDR1 SGHVS and CDR2 FNYEAQ. V lost 2 bases and J lost 5, with 21 bases in between. The CDR3 DNA reads as TGTGCCAGCAGCTTATCCACGGCTAGCGTGCTGCTGGAGACCCAGTACTTC. It specifies CASSLSTASVLLETQYF.

CDR3 loop: CAWSVLLAGYSYEQYF. The DNA of the CDR3 is TGTGCCTGGAGTGTATTACTAGCGGGGTACTCCTACGAGCAGTACTTC. The V gene is TRBV30, the J gene TRBJ2-7; 10 nucleotides align to TRBD2. Germline loops: CDR1 GTSNPN, CDR2 SVGIG (reference sequence). CDR3 length equals 16 residues. J gave up 0 bases and V 0 bases, and 5 bases lay outside the gene matches.

The V gene is TRBV19, the J gene TRBJ1-5; possibly TRBD1 for D (6 bases). This CDR3 spans 14 amino acids. The germline V and J ends were trimmed by 6 bases and 6 bases, with 15 bases remaining between them. In germline, CDR1 is LNHDA, CDR2 SQIVND (reference sequence). The chain's CDR3 is CASSTQGLGQPQHF. The CDR3 bases are TGTGCCAGTAGCACACAGGGCTTGGGTCAGCCCCAGCATTTT.

V is TRBV11-2 and J is TRBJ2-5; TRBD2 agrees at 13 bases. The CDR3 consists of 17 residues. Per the germline V gene, CDR1 is SGHAT and CDR2 is FQNNGV. J was trimmed by 4 bases and V by 5 bases; bases with no gene match: 10. DNA for the CDR3: TGTGCCAGCAGCCCAGGGACTAGCGGGGAGCGGAGAGAGACCCAGTACTTC. This codes for CASSPGTSGERRETQYF.